The clone carrying this TCR beta chain has just one count. Its antigen is still unknown. These data belong to a study of cytomegalovirus exposure and HLA in healthy donors. Germline CDR1 is LNHDA and CDR2 is SQIVND (reference sequence). The junction had 10 bases not matched to a gene; V was cut back by 8 bases and J by 6 bases. This CDR3 comprises 14 residues. Separate from the approximately 720-subject first cohort, the roughly 120-subject validation cohort was the one that the donors belonged to. Findings of the study overall: The dataset shows that most TCR sequences were rare, while some public TCRs occurred in many donors.

The data were produced by immunoSEQ multiplex PCR, yet TCRdb's version contains in-frame clones alone and is incomplete. The sample records approximately 88,000 clones, roughly 96% being singletons. This sequence was found in a woman in her late teens or twenties in good health and CMV-seronegative. This chain uses TRBV19 with TRBJ2-4; TRBD2 matches at 7 bases. Sequenced input: PBMCs. The CDR3 sequence: CASGPMGGSNIQYF. The CDR3 DNA reads TGTGCCAGTGGCCCGATGGGGGGGTCAAACATTCAGTACTTC.